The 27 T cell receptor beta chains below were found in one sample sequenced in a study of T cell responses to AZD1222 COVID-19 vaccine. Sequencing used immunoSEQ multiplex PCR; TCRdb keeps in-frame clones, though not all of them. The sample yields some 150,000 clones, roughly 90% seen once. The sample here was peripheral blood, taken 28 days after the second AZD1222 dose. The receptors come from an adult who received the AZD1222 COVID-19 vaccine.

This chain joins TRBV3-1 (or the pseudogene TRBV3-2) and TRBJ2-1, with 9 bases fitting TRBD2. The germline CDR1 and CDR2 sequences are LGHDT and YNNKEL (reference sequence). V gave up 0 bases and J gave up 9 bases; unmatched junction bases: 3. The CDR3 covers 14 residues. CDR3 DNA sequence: TGTGCCAGCAGCCAAGAAATACTAGCGGGTGAGCAGTTCTTC. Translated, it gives CASSQEILAGEQFF.

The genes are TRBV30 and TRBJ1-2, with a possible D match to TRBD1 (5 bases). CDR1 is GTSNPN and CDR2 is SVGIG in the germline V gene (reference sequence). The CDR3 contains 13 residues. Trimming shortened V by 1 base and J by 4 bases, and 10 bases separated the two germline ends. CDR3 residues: CAWSGQGRYGYTF. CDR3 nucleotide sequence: TGTGCCTGGAGTGGGCAGGGTCGCTATGGCTACACCTTC.

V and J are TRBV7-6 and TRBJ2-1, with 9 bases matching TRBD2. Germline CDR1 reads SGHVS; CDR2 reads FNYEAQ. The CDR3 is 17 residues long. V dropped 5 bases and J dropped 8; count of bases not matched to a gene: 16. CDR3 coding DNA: TGTGCCAGCAGCGTGGGGAGAAAGCGGGAGGTCTCGTATGAGCAGTTCTTC. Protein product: CASSVGRKREVSYEQFF.

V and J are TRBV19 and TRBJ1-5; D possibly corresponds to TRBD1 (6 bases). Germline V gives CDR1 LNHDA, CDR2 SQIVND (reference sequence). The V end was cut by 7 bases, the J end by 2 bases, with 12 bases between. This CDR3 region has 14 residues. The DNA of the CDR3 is TGTGCCAGTACCTTTCCAGGGGGCAATCAGCCCCAGCATTTT. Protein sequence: CASTFPGGNQPQHF.

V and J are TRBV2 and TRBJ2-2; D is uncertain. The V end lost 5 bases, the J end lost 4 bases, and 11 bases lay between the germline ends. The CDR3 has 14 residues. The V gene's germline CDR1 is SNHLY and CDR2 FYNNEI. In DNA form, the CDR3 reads TGTGCCAGCAGTATTCTAGTACTCACCGGGGAGCTGTTTTTT. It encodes CASSILVLTGELFF.

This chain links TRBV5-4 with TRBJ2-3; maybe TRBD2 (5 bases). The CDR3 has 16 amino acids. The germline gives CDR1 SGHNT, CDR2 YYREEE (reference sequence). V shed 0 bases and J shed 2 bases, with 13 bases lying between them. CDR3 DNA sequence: TGTGCCAGCAGCTTGGAGGCTAGCAAACACACAGATACGCAGTATTTT. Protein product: CASSLEASKHTDTQYF.

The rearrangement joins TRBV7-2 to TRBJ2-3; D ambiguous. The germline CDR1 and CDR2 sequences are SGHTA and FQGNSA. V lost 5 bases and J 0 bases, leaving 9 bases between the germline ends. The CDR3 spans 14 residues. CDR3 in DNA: TGTGCCAGCAGCAAGACCCGTAGCACAGATACGCAGTATTTT. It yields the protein CASSKTRSTDTQYF.

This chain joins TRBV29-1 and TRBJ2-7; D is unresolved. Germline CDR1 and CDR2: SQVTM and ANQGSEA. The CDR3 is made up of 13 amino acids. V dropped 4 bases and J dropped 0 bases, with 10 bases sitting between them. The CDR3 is CSVGYSSSYEQYF. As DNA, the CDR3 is TGCAGCGTTGGTTACTCGAGCTCCTACGAGCAGTACTTC.

The CDR3, as DNA: TGCAGCGTTGACAGATATGGCTACACCTTC. This sequence encodes CSVDRYGYTF. This chain uses TRBV29-1 with TRBJ1-2, with D hard to call. The CDR3 has 10 amino acids. CDR1 is SQVTM and CDR2 is ANQGSEA in the germline V gene. V gave up 3 bases and J gave up 5 bases, with 4 bases separating them. Based on the CDR3 plus reference TRBV29-1 and TRBJ1-2, the full variable domain is SAVISQKPSRDICQRGTSLTIQCQVDSQVTMMFWYRQQPGQSLTLIATANQGSEATYESGFVIDKFPISRPNLTFSTLTVSNMSPEDSSIYLCSVDRYGYTFGSGTRLTVV.

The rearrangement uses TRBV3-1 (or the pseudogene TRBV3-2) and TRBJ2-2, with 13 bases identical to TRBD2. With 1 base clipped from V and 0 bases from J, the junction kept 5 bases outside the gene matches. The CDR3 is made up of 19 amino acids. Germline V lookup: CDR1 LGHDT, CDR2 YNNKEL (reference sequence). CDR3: CASSQAGLAGLANTGELFF. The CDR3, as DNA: TGTGCCAGCAGCCAAGCGGGACTAGCGGGACTCGCGAACACCGGGGAGCTGTTTTTT.

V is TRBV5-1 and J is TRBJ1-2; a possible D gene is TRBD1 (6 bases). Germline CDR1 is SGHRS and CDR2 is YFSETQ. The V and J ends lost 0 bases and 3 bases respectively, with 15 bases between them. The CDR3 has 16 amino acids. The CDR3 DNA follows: TGCGCCAGCAGCTTGGGGCAGGGGCGTCCCCACTATGGCTACACCTTC. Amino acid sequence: CASSLGQGRPHYGYTF.

The CDR3 protein is CASSFRQGSNEKLFF. CDR3 bases: TGTGCCAGCAGCTTCCGACAGGGATCTAATGAAAAACTGTTTTTT. The rearrangement uses TRBV5-4 and TRBJ1-4; 7 nucleotides agree with TRBD1. The germline CDR1 and CDR2 sequences are SGHNT and YYREEE (reference sequence). The CDR3 covers 15 residues. Trimming cost V 2 bases and J 3 bases; bases outside gene matches: 4.

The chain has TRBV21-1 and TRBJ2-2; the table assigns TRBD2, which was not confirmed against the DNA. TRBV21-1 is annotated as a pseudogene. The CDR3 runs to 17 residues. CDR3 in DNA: TGTGCCAGCAGCAAGCCGGGTGATGGTTGTCACACCGGGGAGCTGTTTTTT. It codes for CASSKPGDGCHTGELFF.

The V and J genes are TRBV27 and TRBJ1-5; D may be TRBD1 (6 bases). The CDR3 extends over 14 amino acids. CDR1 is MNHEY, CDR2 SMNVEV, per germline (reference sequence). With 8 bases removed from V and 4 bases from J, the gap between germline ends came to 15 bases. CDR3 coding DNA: TGTGCCAGCCGGGAGACAGGACAGAATCAGCCCCAGCATTTT. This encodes CASRETGQNQPQHF.

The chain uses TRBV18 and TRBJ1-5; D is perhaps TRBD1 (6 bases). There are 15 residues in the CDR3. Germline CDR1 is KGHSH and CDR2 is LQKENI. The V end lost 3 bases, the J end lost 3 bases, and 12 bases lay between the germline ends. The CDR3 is CASSPARDNNQPQHF. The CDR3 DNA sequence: TGTGCCAGCTCACCGGCCAGGGACAACAATCAGCCCCAGCATTTT.

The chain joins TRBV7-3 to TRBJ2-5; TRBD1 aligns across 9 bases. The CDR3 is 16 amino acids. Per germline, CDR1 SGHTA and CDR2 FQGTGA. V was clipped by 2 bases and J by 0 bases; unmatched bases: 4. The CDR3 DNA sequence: TGTGCCAGCAGCTTATTCGGGACAGGGAACCAAGAGACCCAGTACTTC. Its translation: CASSLFGTGNQETQYF.

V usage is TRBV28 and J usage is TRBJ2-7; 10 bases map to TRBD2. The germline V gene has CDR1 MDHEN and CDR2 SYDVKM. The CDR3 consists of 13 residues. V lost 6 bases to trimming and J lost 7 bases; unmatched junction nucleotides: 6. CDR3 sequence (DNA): TGTGCCAGCAGCCCTAGGACTAGCGGAGAGCAGTACTTC. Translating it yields CASSPRTSGEQYF.

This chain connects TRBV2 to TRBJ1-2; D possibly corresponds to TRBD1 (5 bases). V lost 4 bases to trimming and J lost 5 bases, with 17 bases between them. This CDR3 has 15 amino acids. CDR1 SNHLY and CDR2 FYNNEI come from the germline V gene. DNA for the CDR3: TGTGCCAGCAGTGTAGGGGCAGGAAATTCATATGGCTACACCTTC. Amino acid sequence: CASSVGAGNSYGYTF.

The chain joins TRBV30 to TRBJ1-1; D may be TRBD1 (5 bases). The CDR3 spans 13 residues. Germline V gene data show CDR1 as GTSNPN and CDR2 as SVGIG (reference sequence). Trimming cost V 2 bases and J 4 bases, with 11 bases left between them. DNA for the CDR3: TGTGCCTGGAGTAAGATCGGGGGCACTGAAGCTTTCTTT. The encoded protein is CAWSKIGGTEAFF.

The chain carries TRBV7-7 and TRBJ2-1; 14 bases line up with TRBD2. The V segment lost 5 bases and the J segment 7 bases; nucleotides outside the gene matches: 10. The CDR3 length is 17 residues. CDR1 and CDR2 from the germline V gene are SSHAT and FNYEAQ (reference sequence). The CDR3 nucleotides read TGTGCCAGCAGCCTACGACTAGCGGGAGGGCTGGATAATGAGCAGTTCTTC. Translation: CASSLRLAGGLDNEQFF.

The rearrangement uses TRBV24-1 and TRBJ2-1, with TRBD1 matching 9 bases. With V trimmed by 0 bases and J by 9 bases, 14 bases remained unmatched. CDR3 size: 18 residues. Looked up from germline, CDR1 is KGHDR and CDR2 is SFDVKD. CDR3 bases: TGTGCCACCAGTGATTTGGAAGGGTATAGGACAGGGGCCAGTGAGCAGTTCTTC. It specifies CATSDLEGYRTGASEQFF.

The CDR3 loop reads CASSLDRGQETQYF. The CDR3, as DNA: TGTGCCAGCAGTCTCGACAGGGGCCAAGAGACCCAGTACTTC. This chain connects TRBV7-2 to TRBJ2-5; 8 bases align to TRBD1. The CDR3 spans 14 residues. The trim removed 6 bases at V and 1 base at J, leaving 4 bases unmatched. In germline, CDR1 is SGHTA, CDR2 FQGNSA.

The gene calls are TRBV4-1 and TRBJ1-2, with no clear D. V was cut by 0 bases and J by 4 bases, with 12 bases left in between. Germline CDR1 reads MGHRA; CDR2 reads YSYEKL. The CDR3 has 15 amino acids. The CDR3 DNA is TGCGCCAGCAGCCAAGATTCGGTACAGACCTATGGCTACACCTTC. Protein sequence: CASSQDSVQTYGYTF.

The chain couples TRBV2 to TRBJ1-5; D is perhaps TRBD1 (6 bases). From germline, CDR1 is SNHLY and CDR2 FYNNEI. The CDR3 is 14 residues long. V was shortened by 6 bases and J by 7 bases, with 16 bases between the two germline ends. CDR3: CASSERTERQPQHF. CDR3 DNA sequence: TGTGCCAGCAGCGAAAGGACAGAAAGGCAGCCCCAGCATTTT.

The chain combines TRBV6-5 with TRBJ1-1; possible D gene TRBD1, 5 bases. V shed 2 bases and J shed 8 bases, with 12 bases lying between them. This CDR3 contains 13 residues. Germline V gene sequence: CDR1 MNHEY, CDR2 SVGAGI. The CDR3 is CASSYGGGREAFF. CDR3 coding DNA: TGTGCCAGCAGTTACGGGGGGGGTCGGGAAGCTTTCTTT.

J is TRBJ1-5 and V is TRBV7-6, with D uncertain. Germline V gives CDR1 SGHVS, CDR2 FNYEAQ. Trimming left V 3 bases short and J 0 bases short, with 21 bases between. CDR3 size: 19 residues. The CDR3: CASSFVRQPLPYSNQPQHF. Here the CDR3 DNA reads TGTGCCAGCAGCTTTGTAAGGCAGCCACTACCATATAGCAATCAGCCCCAGCATTTT.

Written as DNA, the CDR3 is TGCGCCAGCAGCTTGTTTTCTGGCCAGGGGGCTTCGGAGACCCAGTACTTC. It is translated as CASSLFSGQGASETQYF. The chain links TRBV5-1 to TRBJ2-5; 8 bases are shared with TRBD1. CDR1 SGHRS and CDR2 YFSETQ come from the germline V gene. This CDR3 contains 17 residues. V trimming: 1 base; J trimming: 5 bases; junction bases outside the gene matches: 13. Looking up the rest from reference TRBV5-1 and TRBJ2-5 gives the full variable domain: KAGVTQTPRYLIKTRGQQVTLSCSPISGHRSVSWYQQTPGQGLQFLFEYFSETQRNKGNFPGRFSGRQFSNSRSEMNVSTLELGDSALYLCASSLFSGQGASETQYFGPGTRLLVL.